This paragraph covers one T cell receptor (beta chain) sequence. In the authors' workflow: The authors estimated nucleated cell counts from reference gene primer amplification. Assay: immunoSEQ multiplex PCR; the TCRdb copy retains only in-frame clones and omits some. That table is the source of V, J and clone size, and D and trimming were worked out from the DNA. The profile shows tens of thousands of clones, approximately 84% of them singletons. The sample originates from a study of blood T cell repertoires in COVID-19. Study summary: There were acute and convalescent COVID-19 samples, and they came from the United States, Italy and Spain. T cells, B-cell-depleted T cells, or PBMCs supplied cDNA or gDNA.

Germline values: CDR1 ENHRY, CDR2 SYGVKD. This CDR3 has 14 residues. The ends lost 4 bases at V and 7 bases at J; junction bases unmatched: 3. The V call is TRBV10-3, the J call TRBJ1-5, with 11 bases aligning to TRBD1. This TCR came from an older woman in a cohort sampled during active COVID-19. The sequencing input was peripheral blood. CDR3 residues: CAISADRGQQPQHF. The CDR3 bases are TGTGCCATCAGTGCGGACAGGGGGCAACAGCCCCAGCATTTT.